The clone carrying this TCR beta chain was picked up a small number of times. This entry is derived from a study of T cells in Graves' hyperthyroidism and ophthalmopathy. TCR beta CDR3 sequences were amplified from RNA transcripts. HTBI primers drove first-round RT-PCR of the TCR CDR3. TCRdb processed the multiplex PCR reads anew with MiXCR; each CDR3 protein has one entry. This table has hundreds of thousands of distinct CDR3 sequences, under 45% appearing once. CDR1 SGHVS and CDR2 FQNEAQ come from the germline V gene. Trimming at V came to 2 bases and at J to 2 bases, leaving 6 bases not matched to a gene. The CDR3 sequence is 16 residues long. PBMCs stemmed from approximately 9.1 ml fresh peripheral blood.

V usage is TRBV7-8 and J usage is TRBJ1-5; 7 nucleotides agree with TRBD1. This receptor was identified in a woman in her forties with Graves' hyperthyroidism. The sequenced sample consisted of blood. The CDR3 region has the DNA TGTGCCAGCAGCTTAATAAATGACAGGGGCAATCAGCCCCAGCATTTT. Translating it yields CASSLINDRGNQPQHF.